The present entry profiles one T cell receptor (beta chain) with its context. The data are from a study of radiation and T cells in renal cell carcinoma. The V gene lost 4 bases and the J gene lost 0 bases, with 9 bases spanning the gap. This CDR3 spans 15 amino acids. From germline, CDR1 is LNHDA and CDR2 SQIVND (reference sequence). Produced via immunoSEQ multiplex PCR; TCRdb's table is partial and in-frame only. Here the sample spans 110,000 to 150,000 clones, roughly 83% being singletons. The time point: baseline pretreatment blood. Treatment specified: 15 Gy SBRT to primary tumor, nephrectomy 4 weeks later. This renal cell carcinoma was of the clear cell type.

The sample consisted of blood, taken from a patient whose treatment included radiotherapy and nephrectomy. V and J are TRBV19 and TRBJ1-4, with D unclear. This clonotype was sampled from a woman aged 45-65 years with renal cell carcinoma. CDR3 residues: CASSSRDSTNEKLFF. The CDR3 nucleotides read TGTGCCAGTAGTAGCCGGGATTCAACTAATGAAAAACTGTTTTTT. The full variable domain, with the rest looked up from reference TRBV19 and TRBJ1-4, is DGGITQSPKYLFRKEGQNVTLSCEQNLNHDAMYWYRQDPGQGLRLIYYSQIVNDFQKGDIAEGYSVSREKKESFPLTVTSAQKNPTAFYLCASSSRDSTNEKLFFGSGTQLSVL.